This T cell receptor (beta chain) was captured in a study of cytomegalovirus exposure and HLA in healthy donors. With 60 Vbeta and 13 Jbeta primers, the PCR was carried out. Measured with immunoSEQ multiplex PCR; TCRdb has only the in-frame clones, and not every one. The sample shows 200,000 or so clones, about 72% of them seen only once. In the case of this clone: Its cognate antigen is unknown.

Germline-derived CDR1 and CDR2 are SGHRS and YFSETQ. The CDR3 length is 14 residues. J was trimmed by 6 bases and V by 4 bases; bases with no gene match: 5. General study results and limits: Later work showed greater clonal expansion in HLA-associated TCR beta chains than in equally common others.

The sequence was collected from a male donor in good health and CMV-seronegative. The sequenced sample was PBMCs. This chain connects TRBV5-1 to TRBJ1-2, with TRBD1 matching 11 bases. As DNA, the CDR3 is TGCGCCAGCAGCGCGGGACAGGGGGTCGATGGCTACACCTTC. Translating it yields CASSAGQGVDGYTF. The full variable domain, with the rest looked up from reference TRBV5-1 and TRBJ1-2, is KAGVTQTPRYLIKTRGQQVTLSCSPISGHRSVSWYQQTPGQGLQFLFEYFSETQRNKGNFPGRFSGRQFSNSRSEMNVSTLELGDSALYLCASSAGQGVDGYTFGSGTRLTVV.